Presented here are 2 T cell receptor beta chains from one specimen sequenced in a study of blood T cell repertoires in COVID-19. Libraries were prepared by immunoSEQ multiplex PCR; TCRdb keeps only in-frame clonotypes and omits some of them. The table lists nearly 300,000 clones, approximately 88% of them singletons. Sequenced input: peripheral blood. The receptors derive from a human donor with COVID-19, enrolled during active disease. The donor label of this sample is uncertain.

The chain has TRBV19 and TRBJ1-5; no clear D. Germline assignment: CDR1 LNHDA and CDR2 SQIVND (reference sequence). Deletions cut 7 bases from V and 4 bases from J, with 11 bases between. The CDR3 is made up of 13 amino acids. In DNA form, the CDR3 reads TGTGCCAGTACCCGGACTGCAAATCAGCCCCAGCATTTT. As protein: CASTRTANQPQHF.

The V call is TRBV11-2, the J call TRBJ2-1, with a tentative D call TRBD1 (5 bases). With 5 bases removed from V and 5 bases from J, the gap between germline ends came to 7 bases. Per germline, CDR1 SGHAT and CDR2 FQNNGV. The CDR3 has 12 residues. The CDR3 DNA sequence: TGTGCCAGCAGCCAACAGGACAATGAGCAGTTCTTC. Its translation: CASSQQDNEQFF. Full variable domain (missing parts from reference TRBV11-2 and TRBJ2-1): EAGVAQSPRYKIIEKRQSVAFWCNPISGHATLYWYQQILGQGPKLLIQFQNNGVVDDSQLPKDRFSAERLKGVDSTLKIQPAKLEDSAVYLCASSQQDNEQFFGPGTRLTVL.